Each of the 29 T cell receptor beta chains below was sequenced from the same sample in a study of blood T cell repertoires in COVID-19. The data were produced by immunoSEQ multiplex PCR, yet TCRdb's version contains in-frame clones alone and is incomplete. The table records 270,000 or so clones, around nine tenths of them present only once. Sequencing input: peripheral blood. The receptor set was obtained from a man aged 40-50 years with acute or convalescent COVID-19.

The CDR3 nucleotides read TGTGCCAGCAGCCCTATGTCTGAAGCTTTCTTT. It codes for CASSPMSEAFF. J is TRBJ1-1 and V is TRBV7-9; D is uncertain. Germline CDR1 reads SEHNR; CDR2 reads FQNEAQ (reference sequence). V was cut by 5 bases and J by 6 bases, with 7 bases left in between. The CDR3 is 11 residues long.

This chain joins TRBV9 and TRBJ1-1, with D unresolved. V dropped 4 bases and J dropped 0 bases, with 16 bases sitting between them. This CDR3 has 16 amino acids. Germline-derived CDR1 and CDR2 are SGDLS and YYNGEE. CDR3 residues: CASSLVSQSMNTEAFF. The CDR3 DNA sequence: TGTGCCAGCAGCCTAGTCTCACAGTCCATGAACACTGAAGCTTTCTTT. The full variable domain, completed using reference TRBV9 and TRBJ1-1, is DSGVTQTPKHLITATGQRVTLRCSPRSGDLSVYWYQQSLDQGLQFLIQYYNGEERAKGNILERFSAQQFPDLHSELNLSSLELGDSALYFCASSLVSQSMNTEAFFGQGTRLTVV.

J is TRBJ2-1 and V is TRBV5-8; 9 nucleotides line up with TRBD2. The CDR3 is 19 residues long. CDR1 SGHTS and CDR2 YDEGEE come from the germline V gene. Trimming took 2 bases from V and 1 from J; bases not matched to a gene: 13. The CDR3 spells CASSFWSSGGPISYNEQFF. In DNA form, the CDR3 reads TGTGCCAGCAGCTTCTGGTCAAGCGGGGGGCCAATTTCCTACAATGAGCAGTTCTTC.

CDR3 bases: TGTGCCAGTAGTATATCGGTTAGCGCCGGGGAGCTGTTTTTT. Its protein product is CASSISVSAGELFF. The chain recombines TRBV19 with TRBJ2-2; the D gene is possibly TRBD2 (5 bases). The CDR3 runs to 14 residues. V lost 2 bases, J lost 6 bases, and 10 bases lay in between. Germline CDR1 reads LNHDA; CDR2 reads SQIVND (reference sequence).

The table lists this clone with a few counts. The genes are TRBV15 and TRBJ1-1; D is unclear. Between the trimmed V and J ends, which lost 1 base and 6 bases, there was a span of 9 bases. The germline CDR1 and CDR2 sequences are LNHNV and YYDKDF (reference sequence). The CDR3 runs 13 residues. The CDR3 is CATSRGSTAEAFF. In nucleotides, the CDR3 is TGTGCCACCAGCAGAGGGAGTACGGCTGAAGCTTTCTTT. The full variable domain, with the rest looked up from reference TRBV15 and TRBJ1-1, is DAMVIQNPRYQVTQFGKPVTLSCSQTLNHNVMYWYQQKSSQAPKLLFHYYDKDFNNEADTPDNFQSRRPNTSFCFLDIRSPGLGDTAMYLCATSRGSTAEAFFGQGTRLTVV.

The chain carries TRBV29-1 and TRBJ1-1; the D gene is possibly TRBD1 (6 bases). Germline CDR1 and CDR2: SQVTM and ANQGSEA. V was clipped by 3 bases and J by 2 bases, with 10 bases between them. The CDR3 totals 13 residues. The CDR3 DNA sequence: TGCAGCGTTGATCCGACAGGTAACACTGAAGCTTTCTTT. Translated: CSVDPTGNTEAFF. Full variable domain (remainder filled in from reference TRBV29-1 and TRBJ1-1): SAVISQKPSRDICQRGTSLTIQCQVDSQVTMMFWYRQQPGQSLTLIATANQGSEATYESGFVIDKFPISRPNLTFSTLTVSNMSPEDSSIYLCSVDPTGNTEAFFGQGTRLTVV.

This clone has just a few counts. This chain links TRBV12-3 or TRBV12-4 with TRBJ1-5; tentative D call: TRBD1 (5 bases). There are 13 residues in the CDR3. V was shortened by 3 bases and J by 5 bases, with 8 bases between the two germline ends. This CDR3 reads CASSFRGDQPQHF. CDR3 coding DNA: TGTGCCAGCAGTTTCCGGGGGGATCAGCCCCAGCATTTT.

This rearrangement joins TRBV4-1 to TRBJ2-7, with TRBD1 matching over 11 bases. Germline CDR1 MGHRA, CDR2 YSYEKL. The CDR3 spans 19 residues. V shed 0 bases, J shed 1 base, and the junction held 11 bases outside the gene matches. CDR3 DNA sequence: TGCGCCAGCAGCCAAGATCGTTGGACAGGGGGCGGCATATCCTACGAGCAGTACTTC. Translation: CASSQDRWTGGGISYEQYF.

V usage is TRBV5-5 and J usage is TRBJ1-2, with D uncertain. Per germline, CDR1 SGHKS and CDR2 YYEKEE (reference sequence). The ends were cut back, 3 bases at V and 7 bases at J, with 16 bases in the middle. CDR3 length equals 14 residues. This chain's CDR3 is CASSSDTIVRGYTF. In nucleotides, the CDR3 is TGTGCCAGCAGCTCCGATACCATTGTGCGTGGCTACACCTTC.

The rearrangement links TRBV28 to TRBJ2-7; no clear D. Germline V CDR1 and CDR2: MDHEN, SYDVKM. The length of the CDR3 is 14 residues. The germline V and J ends were trimmed by 1 base and 2 bases, with 9 bases remaining between them. In DNA, the CDR3 is TGTGCCAGCAGTTTATTTGTATGGCCCTACGAGCAGTACTTC. The encoded protein is CASSLFVWPYEQYF.

The V call is TRBV30, the J call TRBJ2-7; 7 bases match TRBD1. Germline V gives CDR1 GTSNPN, CDR2 SVGIG (reference sequence). The V and J ends lost 2 bases and 6 bases, in that order; junction bases with no gene match: 10. The CDR3 length is 14 residues. The CDR3: CAWSTGVLSIEQYF. CDR3 bases: TGTGCCTGGAGTACAGGGGTGCTCTCTATCGAGCAGTACTTC.

The J gene is TRBJ1-6, the V gene TRBV15; D not certain. The germline CDR1 and CDR2 sequences are LNHNV and YYDKDF (reference sequence). The CDR3 loop spans 14 amino acids. V lost 3 bases and J 14 bases, leaving 17 bases between the germline ends. This CDR3 reads CATSRPTPGETLHF. The CDR3 DNA follows: TGTGCCACCAGCAGGCCCACACCGGGTGAGACCCTCCACTTT.

V and J are TRBV25-1 and TRBJ1-3; the match to TRBD1 covers 7 bases. This CDR3 contains 14 residues. Germline V gene data show CDR1 as MGHDK and CDR2 as SYGVNS. V trimming: 4 bases; J trimming: 4 bases; junction bases outside the gene matches: 4. The CDR3 protein is CASSVGGSGNTIYF. CDR3 in DNA: TGTGCCAGCAGTGTAGGGGGCTCCGGAAACACCATATATTTT.

The genes are TRBV7-2 and TRBJ1-5, with unresolved D. V lost 1 base and J lost 0, with 10 bases in between. Germline assignment: CDR1 SGHTA and CDR2 FQGNSA. The CDR3 has 16 residues. In DNA, the CDR3 is TGTGCCAGCAGCTTAGGTGCGATGTATAGCAATCAGCCCCAGCATTTT. This translates into CASSLGAMYSNQPQHF.

The chain combines TRBV6-2 or TRBV6-3 with TRBJ2-3, with D unclear. Germline CDR1 MNHEY, CDR2 SVGEGT. V lost 2 bases, J lost 4 bases, and 19 bases lay in between. This CDR3 has 17 residues. CDR3 in DNA: TGTGCCAGCAGTTACCTCCCGACCAGCGCGCCCTCAGATACGCAGTATTTT. It yields the protein CASSYLPTSAPSDTQYF.

The rearrangement uses TRBV30 and TRBJ2-7; 10 bases line up with TRBD2. CDR1 and CDR2 from the germline V gene are GTSNPN and SVGIG (reference sequence). This CDR3 contains 14 residues. The V gene end was trimmed by 4 bases and the J gene end by 4 bases; junction bases not matched to a gene: 7. The CDR3: CAWNSGGPSYEQYF. In DNA form, the CDR3 reads TGTGCCTGGAATAGCGGGGGGCCGTCGTACGAGCAGTACTTC.

V usage is TRBV6-5 and J usage is TRBJ2-1, with TRBD2 identical over 7 bases. The CDR3 contains 14 residues. Germline CDR1 is MNHEY and CDR2 is SVGAGI. V was clipped by 8 bases and J by 4 bases; unmatched bases: 8. Here the CDR3 reads CASRFGGWYNEQFF. The CDR3 nucleotides read TGTGCCAGCCGGTTCGGGGGGTGGTACAATGAGCAGTTCTTC.

The rearrangement uses TRBV10-3 and TRBJ1-2, with D tentatively TRBD1 (5 bases). The CDR3 has 15 residues. V lost 0 bases to trimming and J lost 2 bases, with 10 bases between them. The V gene's germline CDR1 is ENHRY and CDR2 SYGVKD. The CDR3 reads CAISESAGDNYGYTF. In DNA form, the CDR3 reads TGTGCCATCAGTGAGTCGGCGGGGGACAACTATGGCTACACCTTC.

This chain joins TRBV7-8 and TRBJ1-1, with 8 bases aligning to TRBD1. This CDR3 has 18 amino acids. Trimming took 4 bases from V and 0 from J; bases not matched to a gene: 13. Germline-derived CDR1 and CDR2 are SGHVS and FQNEAQ. The CDR3 is CASSSVAGGVFMNTEAFF. CDR3 coding DNA: TGTGCCAGCAGCTCAGTGGCAGGGGGCGTCTTCATGAACACTGAAGCTTTCTTT. Drawing the rest from reference TRBV7-8 and TRBJ1-1, the complete variable domain is GAGVSQSPRYKVAKRGQDVALRCDPISGHVSLFWYQQALGQGPEFLTYFQNEAQLDKSGLPSDRFFAERPEGSVSTLKIQRTQQEDSAVYLCASSSVAGGVFMNTEAFFGQGTRLTVV.

V usage is TRBV24-1 and J usage is TRBJ2-2; the match to TRBD1 covers 9 bases. The CDR3 covers 16 residues. Germline loops: CDR1 KGHDR, CDR2 SFDVKD. Trimming took 6 bases from V and 4 from J; bases not matched to a gene: 8. The DNA for the CDR3 is TGTGCCACCAGTCCGGACAGGGGCAGGCGCACCGGGGAGCTGTTTTTT. The encoded protein is CATSPDRGRRTGELFF.

This clone has more than one count but fewer than ten. V and J are TRBV3-1 (or the pseudogene TRBV3-2) and TRBJ1-1; D is uncertain. The CDR3 length is 13 residues. V dropped 5 bases and J dropped 3 bases, with 10 bases sitting between them. CDR1 and CDR2 (germline): LGHDT, YNNKEL (reference sequence). In DNA, the CDR3 is TGTGCCAGCAGCGCCACTCGGGACACTGAAGCTTTCTTT. Translating it yields CASSATRDTEAFF.

The chain joins TRBV4-1 to TRBJ1-1; D unresolved. Deletions cut 10 bases from V and 11 bases from J, with 17 bases between. In germline, CDR1 is MGHRA, CDR2 YSYEKL. CDR3 length: 11 amino acids. The CDR3 DNA follows: TGCGCCACTGGAAACGGGATTCGGGCTTTCTTT. It codes for CATGNGIRAFF.

The rearrangement links TRBV2 to TRBJ2-7, with D perhaps matching TRBD2 (5 bases). V was pared by 4 bases and J by 5 bases, with 18 bases between. Germline CDR1 reads SNHLY; CDR2 reads FYNNEI. This CDR3 is built from 15 residues. The CDR3 DNA is TGTGCCAGCAGTGGGTCTACGGGGAACGAGGACGAGCAGTACTTC. This translates into CASSGSTGNEDEQYF.

The CDR3 spells CASSLGPGGAGYGYTF. CDR3 coding DNA: TGCGCCAGCAGCTTAGGGCCAGGGGGCGCGGGCTATGGCTACACCTTC. The chain employs TRBV5-1 and TRBJ1-2, with TRBD1 matching over 8 bases. The germline gives CDR1 SGHRS, CDR2 YFSETQ. The CDR3 consists of 16 residues. V gave up 2 bases and J gave up 4 bases; unmatched junction bases: 10.

This clone showed up just once. CDR3 nucleotide sequence: TGTGCCAGCAGCTCCCCTGGCAGGGCCCACTACGAGCAGTACTTC. Its translation is CASSSPGRAHYEQYF. The gene calls are TRBV5-4 and TRBJ2-7; perhaps TRBD1 as D (5 bases). V gave up 3 bases and J gave up 3 bases, with 16 bases separating them. This CDR3 spans 15 amino acids. Germline values: CDR1 SGHNT, CDR2 YYREEE (reference sequence).

This sequence joins TRBV15 and TRBJ1-1; unclear D gene. V dropped 8 bases and J dropped 3 bases, with 13 bases sitting between them. The CDR3 runs to 13 residues. Germline V gives CDR1 LNHNV, CDR2 YYDKDF (reference sequence). The CDR3 DNA reads as TGTGCCACCGCTCCGAAGTCGGACACTGAAGCTTTCTTT. Amino acid sequence: CATAPKSDTEAFF.

Regarding this clone: At one of its ends the junction is not consistent with the germline gene, which may arise from a read error. The chain carries TRBV7-3 and TRBJ1-1; 8 nucleotides line up with TRBD1. The CDR3 length is 15 residues. Germline CDR1 and CDR2: SGHTA and FQGTGA. CDR3 DNA: TGTGCCAGCAGCATAACCGGACAGGGCCCCTTTGAAGCTTTCTTT. Encoded protein: CASSITGQGPFEAFF.

The chain couples TRBV19 to TRBJ1-3; 7 positions agree with TRBD1. The V gene's germline CDR1 is LNHDA and CDR2 SQIVND (reference sequence). The CDR3 covers 16 residues. V shed 8 bases and J 0 bases; nucleotides not matched to a gene: 10. CDR3: CASYQTGTYSGNTIYF. The CDR3 DNA reads TGTGCCAGTTACCAGACAGGGACCTACTCTGGAAACACCATATATTTT.

The chain carries TRBV24-1 and TRBJ2-7; maybe TRBD2 (7 bases). Germline V gene lookup returns CDR1 KGHDR and CDR2 SFDVKD. Trimming shortened V by 4 bases and J by 3 bases, and 18 bases separated the two germline ends. This CDR3 spans 16 amino acids. The CDR3 here is CATSDTRRGRHYEQYF. The CDR3 nucleotides read TGTGCCACCAGTGACACCCGGCGGGGGCGACACTACGAGCAGTACTTC.